This TCR beta chain was recovered during a study of cytomegalovirus exposure and HLA in healthy donors. The study's findings and limits: The study listed about 150 cytomegalovirus-associated TCR beta chains. When presence/absence was analysed, sequencing depth was taken to be roughly uniform across donors.

Nominally healthy donors provided the samples, though records likely missed some immune exposures. Use of 60 Vbeta and 13 Jbeta primers characterized the PCR. The repertoire was sequenced with immunoSEQ multiplex PCR; TCRdb's copy has only in-frame clones and lacks some. The sample holds 100,000 to 150,000 clones, over 65% seen once. The count of this clone is one. Its antigen is currently unknown. Specimen: PBMCs. This sequence originates from a man aged 35-49 years in good health and CMV-seropositive.

The CDR3 nucleotides read TGCGCCAGCAGCCTAGTAATGTTCTCTGGAAACACCATATATTTT. Amino acids: CASSLVMFSGNTIYF. The chain links TRBV4-1 to TRBJ1-3; D gene ambiguous. V was cut by 4 bases and J by 0 bases, with 10 bases left in between. There are 15 residues in the CDR3. Germline V gene sequence: CDR1 MGHRA, CDR2 YSYEKL.